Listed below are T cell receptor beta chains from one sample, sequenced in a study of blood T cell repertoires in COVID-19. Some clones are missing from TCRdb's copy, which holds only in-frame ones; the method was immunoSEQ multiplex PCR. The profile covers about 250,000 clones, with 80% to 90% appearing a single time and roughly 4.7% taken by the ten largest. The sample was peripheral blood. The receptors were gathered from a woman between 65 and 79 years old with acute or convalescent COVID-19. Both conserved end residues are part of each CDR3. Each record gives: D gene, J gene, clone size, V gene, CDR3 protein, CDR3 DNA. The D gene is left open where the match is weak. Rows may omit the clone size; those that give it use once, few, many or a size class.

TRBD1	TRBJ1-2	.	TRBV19	CASSITGGSGYTF	TGTGCCAGTAGTATTACAGGGGGAAGTGGCTACACCTTC
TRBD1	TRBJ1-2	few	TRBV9	CASSARGQVNYGYTF	TGTGCCAGCAGCGCCCGGGGACAGGTTAACTATGGCTACACCTTC
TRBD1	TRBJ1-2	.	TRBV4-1	CASSQTTGGGYGYTF	TGCGCCAGCAGCCAGACGACAGGGGGCGGCTATGGCTACACCTTC
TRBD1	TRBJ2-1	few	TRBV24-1	CATSDSSGTGVNEQFF	TGTGCCACCAGTGATTCAAGCGGGACAGGGGTGAATGAGCAGTTCTTC
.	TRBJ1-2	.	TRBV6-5	CASSYASGLRSF	TGTGCCAGCAGTTACGCCTCGGGACTCAGGTCCTTC
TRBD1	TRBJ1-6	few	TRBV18	CASSPTQGARNSPLHF	TGTGCCAGCTCGCCTACCCAGGGGGCTCGGAATTCACCCCTCCACTTT
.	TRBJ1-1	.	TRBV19	CASSIGDPIMNTEAFF	TGTGCCAGTAGTATAGGAGATCCTATTATGAACACTGAAGCTTTCTTT
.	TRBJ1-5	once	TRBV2	CASSEDWGGVQPQHF	TGTGCCAGCAGTGAAGATTGGGGGGGCGTTCAGCCCCAGCATTTT
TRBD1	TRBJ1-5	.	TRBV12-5	CASGLANRTGLQDPPQHF	TGTGCTAGTGGTTTGGCAAACCGGACAGGGCTGCAGGATCCGCCCCAGCATTTT
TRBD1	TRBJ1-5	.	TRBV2	CASVTQPGGVNQPQHF	TGTGCCAGCGTAACCCAACCAGGGGGCGTCAATCAGCCCCAGCATTTT
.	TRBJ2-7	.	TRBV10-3	CAISESVGGYEQYF	TGTGCCATCAGTGAGAGTGTCGGGGGCTACGAGCAGTACTTC
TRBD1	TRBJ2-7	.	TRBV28	CASRTPGQGSYEQYF	TGTGCCAGCAGAACACCGGGACAGGGGTCCTACGAGCAGTACTTC
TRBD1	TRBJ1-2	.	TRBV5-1	CASSLATQGVGGYTF	TGCGCCAGCAGCTTGGCGACACAGGGGGTAGGTGGCTACACCTTC
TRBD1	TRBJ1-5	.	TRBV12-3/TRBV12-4	CASSLTGNQPQHF	TGTGCCAGCAGTTTGACAGGGAATCAGCCCCAGCATTTT
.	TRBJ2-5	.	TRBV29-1	CSVNRVGETQYF	TGCAGCGTTAACAGAGTGGGAGAGACCCAGTACTTC
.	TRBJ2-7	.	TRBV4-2	CASSLGQGPYEQYF	TGTGCCAGCAGCCTGGGCCAGGGCCCCTACGAGCAGTACTTC
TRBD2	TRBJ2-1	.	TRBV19	CASSITVAGGRREQFF	TGTGCCAGTAGTATTACAGTAGCGGGGGGACGAAGGGAGCAGTTCTTC
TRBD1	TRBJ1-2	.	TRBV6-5	CASNPDRVDGYTF	TGTGCCAGCAACCCTGACAGGGTCGATGGCTACACCTTC
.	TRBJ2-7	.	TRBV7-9	CASSSAYEQYF	TGTGCCAGCAGCTCCGCCTACGAGCAGTACTTC
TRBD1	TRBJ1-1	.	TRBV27	CASSSTGGSTEAFF	TGTGCCAGCAGTTCGACAGGGGGGAGCACTGAAGCTTTCTTT
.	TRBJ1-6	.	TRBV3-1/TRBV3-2	CASRRGGSNNSPLHF	TGTGCCAGCAGAAGGGGGGGTTCTAATAATTCACCCCTCCACTTT
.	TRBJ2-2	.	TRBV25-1	CASSGDLGRRTGELFF	TGTGCCAGCAGTGGGGATTTGGGGCGGCGAACCGGGGAGCTGTTTTTT
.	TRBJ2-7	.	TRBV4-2	CASSPQRGGADEQYF	TGTGCCAGCAGCCCTCAGAGAGGCGGGGCCGACGAGCAGTACTTC